The 13 T cell receptor beta chains reported below all come from one sample, sequenced in a study of blood T cell repertoires in COVID-19. This table comes from immunoSEQ multiplex PCR, and its TCRdb copy is limited to in-frame clones, with some not included. The sample lists about 230,000 clones, 70% to 90% occurring once. Sequences were obtained from PBMCs or T cells enriched from blood (not recorded which). All receptors derive from a man aged 30 to 39 who had recovered from COVID-19.

The V and J genes are TRBV5-4 and TRBJ1-2; D remains unclear. CDR1 SGHNT and CDR2 YYREEE come from the germline V gene (reference sequence). V lost 2 bases, J lost 4 bases, and 12 bases lay in between. The CDR3 runs to 14 residues. The CDR3 sequence: CASSLNSGIYGYTF. The CDR3 DNA is TGTGCCAGCAGCTTAAACTCCGGGATCTATGGCTACACCTTC.

The chain uses TRBV6-2 or TRBV6-3 and TRBJ2-7, with D maybe TRBD1 (5 bases). The CDR3 is 14 residues long. From germline, CDR1 is MNHEY and CDR2 SVGEGT. The V end lost 4 bases, the J end lost 2 bases, and 12 bases lay between the germline ends. This chain's CDR3 is CASSSFQGTYEQYF. The CDR3 DNA reads TGTGCCAGCAGTTCATTCCAGGGAACCTACGAGCAGTACTTC.

This clone has just one count. V gene TRBV5-1 combines with J gene TRBJ2-5, with 8 bases matching TRBD2. After removal of 0 bases from V and 2 bases from J, the junction contained 6 bases not matched to a gene. Germline values: CDR1 SGHRS, CDR2 YFSETQ. This CDR3 comprises 16 residues. Here the CDR3 DNA reads TGCGCCAGCAGCTTGGCGACGGGAGGGGGTCAAGAGACCCAGTACTTC. Its protein product is CASSLATGGGQETQYF.

This chain links TRBV4-3 with TRBJ1-6; 7 positions match TRBD1. The junction had 7 bases not matched to a gene; V was cut back by 6 bases and J by 8 bases. This CDR3 has 14 residues. Germline V gives CDR1 LGHNA, CDR2 YSLEER. The CDR3 DNA reads as TGCGCCAGCAGTGCCGGGACAGCTTATTCACCCCTCCACTTT. Translated, it gives CASSAGTAYSPLHF.

This clone turned up a few times. This chain uses TRBV29-1 with TRBJ1-1, with TRBD1 matching 8 bases. With V trimmed by 3 bases and J by 5 bases, 2 bases remained unmatched. The CDR3 is 12 residues long. Germline V lookup: CDR1 SQVTM, CDR2 ANQGSEA. The CDR3 here is CSVDRDRTEAFF. CDR3 coding DNA: TGCAGCGTTGACCGGGACAGGACTGAAGCTTTCTTT.

The chain carries TRBV7-8 and TRBJ1-2; 7 bases are shared with TRBD1. The CDR3 totals 17 residues. CDR1 and CDR2 (germline): SGHVS, FQNEAQ. V lost 4 bases, J lost 1 base, and 12 bases stayed unmatched. The CDR3 coding sequence is TGTGCCAGCAGCTCAAGCGCCGGAGGGGGCGGTAACTATGGCTACACCTTC. It codes for CASSSSAGGGGNYGYTF.

The rearrangement links TRBV6-5 to TRBJ2-7, with D possibly matching TRBD2 (6 bases). Germline CDR1 is MNHEY and CDR2 is SVGAGI. The length of the CDR3 is 14 residues. V lost 4 bases, J lost 1 base, and 11 bases lay in between. CDR3 protein: CASSSLGTSYEQYF. DNA of the CDR3: TGTGCCAGCAGTTCGCTTGGGACTTCCTACGAGCAGTACTTC.

V and J are TRBV30 and TRBJ2-7, with 8 nucleotides matching TRBD1. CDR3 length: 14 amino acids. Trimming cost V 2 bases and J 0 bases; bases outside gene matches: 3. The V gene's germline CDR1 is GTSNPN and CDR2 SVGIG (reference sequence). This CDR3 reads CAWSFGQGSYEQYF. The CDR3, as DNA: TGTGCCTGGAGTTTCGGACAGGGCTCCTACGAGCAGTACTTC.

The J gene is TRBJ1-2, the V gene TRBV11-1; the match to TRBD1 covers 11 bases. The CDR3 consists of 14 residues. Germline-derived CDR1 and CDR2 are SGHAT and FQDESV (reference sequence). Trimming took 5 bases from V and 7 from J; bases not matched to a gene: 6. CDR3 amino acids: CASSPRDRGIGYTF. CDR3 DNA: TGTGCCAGCAGCCCCCGGGACAGGGGGATTGGCTACACCTTC.

V gene TRBV7-9 combines with J gene TRBJ2-7; TRBD2 agrees at 12 bases. The trim removed 1 base at V and 12 bases at J, leaving 4 bases unmatched. Germline-derived CDR1 and CDR2 are SEHNR and FQNEAQ (reference sequence). CDR3 length: 13 residues. The CDR3 loop is CASSLERTSGMYF. CDR3 bases: TGTGCCAGCAGCTTAGAGCGGACTAGCGGGATGTACTTC.

V and J are TRBV12-5 and TRBJ1-1, with unresolved D. Germline CDR1 is LGHNT and CDR2 is FRNRAP. Trimming stripped 2 bases from V and 0 bases from J, with 7 bases between. CDR3 length: 14 residues. CDR3 loop: CASGLSRVNTEAFF. The CDR3 DNA is TGTGCTAGTGGTTTGTCTAGAGTGAACACTGAAGCTTTCTTT. Full variable domain (remainder filled in from reference TRBV12-5 and TRBJ1-1): DARVTQTPRHKVTEMGQEVTMRCQPILGHNTVFWYRQTMMQGLELLAYFRNRAPLDDSGMPKDRFSAEMPDATLATLKIQPSEPRDSAVYFCASGLSRVNTEAFFGQGTRLTVV.

The CDR3 is CASSLGGRLRTGELFF. Here the CDR3 DNA reads TGCGCCAGCAGCTTGGGAGGGAGGTTGCGGACCGGGGAGCTGTTTTTT. J is TRBJ2-2 and V is TRBV5-1; TRBD2 is a possible D gene (6 bases). Germline CDR1 reads SGHRS; CDR2 reads YFSETQ. This CDR3 comprises 16 residues. The V end was cut by 0 bases, the J end by 5 bases, with 14 bases between.

The chain is built from TRBV7-9 and TRBJ1-1; D possibly corresponds to TRBD1 (5 bases). Trimming took off 1 base at V and 4 bases at J, with 10 bases between the two ends. Per germline, CDR1 SEHNR and CDR2 FQNEAQ (reference sequence). The CDR3 loop spans 14 amino acids. DNA for the CDR3: TGTGCCAGCAGCTTAGACCAGGGACTCACTGAAGCTTTCTTT. Amino acids: CASSLDQGLTEAFF.